Below, 29 T cell receptor beta chains from the same sample are listed, as sequenced in a study of cytomegalovirus exposure and HLA in healthy donors. TCRdb keeps only in-frame clones here, not all; method: immunoSEQ multiplex PCR. The sample includes 65,000 or so clones, about 94% seen only once; the top ten take 4.4%. The sample taken for sequencing was PBMCs. The receptors derive from a man younger than 35 in good health and CMV-seropositive.

V gene TRBV29-1 combines with J gene TRBJ1-2, with 9 bases matching TRBD1. This CDR3 region has 13 residues. The junction had 10 bases not matched to a gene; V was cut back by 7 bases and J by 7 bases. CDR1 and CDR2 from the germline V gene are SQVTM and ANQGSEA. This CDR3 is CSGGPGQGAGYTF. CDR3 nucleotide sequence: TGCAGCGGGGGACCGGGACAGGGAGCTGGCTACACCTTC.

The chain carries TRBV4-1 and TRBJ2-5; TRBD2 agrees at 10 bases. The CDR3 consists of 18 residues. Germline V gives CDR1 MGHRA, CDR2 YSYEKL. V lost 0 bases to trimming and J lost 2 bases; unmatched junction nucleotides: 9. The CDR3 bases are TGCGCCAGCAGCCAAGAGGGCGCTAGCGGGGGAGGACAAGAGACCCAGTACTTC. Its translation is CASSQEGASGGGQETQYF.

This rearrangement joins TRBV30 to TRBJ2-1; 11 positions agree with TRBD2. Germline trimming cut 8 bases from V and 7 bases from J; bases unmatched to any gene: 10. The CDR3 has 14 residues. Germline V gives CDR1 GTSNPN, CDR2 SVGIG (reference sequence). The CDR3 DNA reads as TGTGCCCTATTAGCGGGAGGGCTATATAATGAGCAGTTCTTC. Translated: CALLAGGLYNEQFF.

The V gene is TRBV6-4, the J gene TRBJ2-1, with D perhaps matching TRBD2 (7 bases). Germline V gives CDR1 MRHNA, CDR2 SNTAGT. The CDR3 is made up of 15 amino acids. The V and J ends lost 0 bases and 9 bases respectively, with 15 bases between them. For the CDR3, the DNA is TGTGCCAGCAGTGACTCAGAGGGGGGGGCCAGTGAGCAGTTCTTC. Its protein product is CASSDSEGGASEQFF.

The genes are TRBV11-3 and TRBJ1-1, with D uncertain. CDR1 is SGHNT, CDR2 YENEEA, per germline. The ends were cut back, 1 base at V and 0 bases at J, with 9 bases in the middle. The CDR3 sequence is 15 residues long. Here the CDR3 reads CASSLGKALNTEAFF. CDR3 sequence (DNA): TGTGCCAGCAGCTTAGGAAAAGCATTGAACACTGAAGCTTTCTTT.

The J gene is TRBJ2-7, the V gene TRBV28; 8 nucleotides match TRBD1. V dropped 8 bases and J dropped 3; count of bases not matched to a gene: 12. Germline V gene data show CDR1 as MDHEN and CDR2 as SYDVKM. The CDR3 sequence is 15 residues long. CDR3 nucleotides: TGTGCCAGCTCGTCTAACCGACAGGGGAACTACGAGCAGTACTTC. Residues: CASSSNRQGNYEQYF.

V and J are TRBV18 and TRBJ2-2; TRBD1 aligns across 9 bases. CDR1 and CDR2 (germline): KGHSH, LQKENI. With 3 bases clipped from V and 3 bases from J, the junction kept 8 bases outside the gene matches. This CDR3 comprises 17 residues. CDR3 bases: TGTGCCAGCTCACCGGGTACAGGGGGCGTCGACACCGGGGAGCTGTTTTTT. Residues: CASSPGTGGVDTGELFF.

CDR3 bases: TGTGCCAGCATCAAGCGGCAGTTGAACACTGAAGCTTTCTTT. Translation: CASIKRQLNTEAFF. The V call is TRBV6-6, the J call TRBJ1-1; D unresolved. This CDR3 contains 14 residues. CDR1 MNHNY and CDR2 SVGAGI come from the germline V gene (reference sequence). Trimming took off 7 bases at V and 0 bases at J, with 12 bases between the two ends.

This clone was counted once. The chain links TRBV6-5 to TRBJ2-5, with TRBD2 identical over 8 bases. Trimming removed 9 bases from V and 3 bases from J; junction bases left unmatched: 9. The CDR3 is 14 amino acids. Germline assignment: CDR1 MNHEY and CDR2 SVGAGI. The CDR3 protein is CASEIAGRKETQYF. CDR3 in DNA: TGTGCCAGTGAAATAGCGGGACGAAAAGAGACCCAGTACTTC.

V and J are TRBV28 and TRBJ2-2, with 7 bases that match TRBD2. The CDR3 is 15 residues long. CDR1 and CDR2 (germline): MDHEN, SYDVKM. With V trimmed by 6 bases and J by 3 bases, 7 bases remained unmatched. The CDR3 loop reads CASSETSRDTGELFF. In DNA, the CDR3 is TGTGCCAGCAGCGAGACTAGCCGCGACACCGGGGAGCTGTTTTTT.

In this sample, this clone turned up once. CDR3 nucleotide sequence: TGTGCCAGCCTGGGCAGGGGGAACACTGAAGCTTTCTTT. Translating gives CASLGRGNTEAFF. The J gene is TRBJ1-1, the V gene TRBV28; maybe TRBD1 (6 bases). Germline V gene lookup returns CDR1 MDHEN and CDR2 SYDVKM. The length of the CDR3 is 13 residues. The ends were cut back, 8 bases at V and 1 base at J, with 11 bases in the middle.

V usage is TRBV7-2 and J usage is TRBJ1-6; 7 bases are a match to TRBD1. The CDR3 totals 17 residues. V lost 1 base and J lost 10; bases outside the gene matches: 13. Germline values: CDR1 SGHTA, CDR2 FQGNSA. The CDR3 bases are TGTGCCAGCAGCTTAGGAAGTTGGCCAGGGGGTGAATCACCCCTCCACTTT. Translating it yields CASSLGSWPGGESPLHF.

J is TRBJ2-1 and V is TRBV11-2, with 9 bases identical to TRBD1. The CDR3 totals 15 residues. J was trimmed by 10 bases and V by 5 bases; bases with no gene match: 12. Per germline, CDR1 SGHAT and CDR2 FQNNGV. The CDR3 loop is CASSARNRDRVEQFF. Here the CDR3 DNA reads TGTGCCAGCAGCGCGAGGAACCGGGACAGGGTAGAGCAGTTCTTC. Together with reference TRBV11-2 and TRBJ2-1, the CDR3 gives the full variable domain: EAGVAQSPRYKIIEKRQSVAFWCNPISGHATLYWYQQILGQGPKLLIQFQNNGVVDDSQLPKDRFSAERLKGVDSTLKIQPAKLEDSAVYLCASSARNRDRVEQFFGPGTRLTVL.

V is TRBV2 and J is TRBJ2-6; 9 bases are a match to TRBD1. Germline trimming cut 1 base from V and 0 bases from J; bases unmatched to any gene: 4. The germline CDR1 and CDR2 sequences are SNHLY and FYNNEI. This CDR3 spans 18 amino acids. In DNA, the CDR3 is TGTGCCAGCAGTGAAGGGGGACAGGGTGCCTCTGGGGCCAACGTCCTGACTTTC. Translation gives CASSEGGQGASGANVLTF. The variable domain in full, completed from reference TRBV2 and TRBJ2-6, reads EPEVTQTPSHQVTQMGQEVILRCVPISNHLYFYWYRQILGQKVEFLVSFYNNEISEKSEIFDDQFSVERPDGSNFTLKIRSTKLEDSAMYFCASSEGGQGASGANVLTFGAGSRLTVL.

CDR3 residues: CASSQDRGNTEAFF. The CDR3, as DNA: TGCGCCAGCAGCCAAGATAGGGGGAACACTGAAGCTTTCTTT. The chain combines TRBV4-3 with TRBJ1-1, with D possibly TRBD1 on 5 matching bases. Deletions cut 0 bases from V and 1 base from J, with 6 bases between. Looked up from germline, CDR1 is LGHNA and CDR2 is YSLEER. The CDR3 has 14 residues.

This clone was found once. The chain employs TRBV27 and TRBJ2-7; 8 bases align to TRBD1. The CDR3 is 13 residues long. Germline values: CDR1 MNHEY, CDR2 SMNVEV (reference sequence). Trimming took 6 bases from V and 2 from J; bases not matched to a gene: 3. The DNA of the CDR3 is TGTGCCAGCAGCTCGGACAGGGCCTACGAGCAGTACTTC. The encoded protein is CASSSDRAYEQYF.

This clone has just one count. The chain uses TRBV7-6 and TRBJ2-2, with a possible D match to TRBD2 (5 bases). V lost 0 bases and J 1 base, leaving 15 bases between the germline ends. From germline, CDR1 is SGHVS and CDR2 FNYEAQ. The CDR3 consists of 18 residues. CDR3 sequence reads: CASSLAIFGNLNTGELFF. As DNA, the CDR3 is TGTGCCAGCAGCTTAGCGATTTTCGGGAATCTGAACACCGGGGAGCTGTTTTTT.

The chain joins TRBV25-1 to TRBJ2-1, with 8 bases identical to TRBD1. The CDR3 loop spans 16 amino acids. Trimming cost V 5 bases and J 5 bases; bases outside gene matches: 11. Germline lookup yields CDR1 MGHDK and CDR2 SYGVNS. This CDR3 reads CASSLPSGTGNNEQFF. The CDR3 nucleotides read TGTGCCAGCAGTCTACCCTCCGGGACAGGCAACAATGAGCAGTTCTTC.

The chain uses TRBV4-3 and TRBJ2-5; 11 bases are shared with TRBD2. Germline values: CDR1 LGHNA, CDR2 YSLEER. This CDR3 has 18 residues. Losses at the gene ends were 1 base for V and 5 bases for J; bases not matched to a gene: 12. The CDR3 spells CASSQVASGRSGRETQYF. CDR3 coding DNA: TGCGCCAGCAGCCAAGTTGCTAGCGGGAGGTCGGGGCGGGAGACCCAGTACTTC.

The chain carries TRBV7-2 and TRBJ2-2; tentative D call: TRBD2 (6 bases). Trimming removed 4 bases at V and 1 base at J, with 7 bases between. The CDR3 runs 14 residues. The germline V gene has CDR1 SGHTA and CDR2 FQGNSA. The DNA for the CDR3 is TGTGCCAGCAGCTGGGGGGAGAACACCGGGGAGCTGTTTTTT. It translates to CASSWGENTGELFF.

The chain links TRBV10-3 to TRBJ1-2; D ambiguous. Germline CDR1 is ENHRY and CDR2 is SYGVKD. This CDR3 has 12 residues. Trimming took off 3 bases at V and 8 bases at J, with 10 bases between the two ends. This CDR3 reads CAISEDEGGYTF. As DNA, the CDR3 is TGTGCCATCAGTGAAGATGAGGGCGGCTACACCTTC.

Here the CDR3 DNA reads TGTGCCAGCAGTTTCCGTTCAGATAACTATGGCTACACCTTC. Translated, it gives CASSFRSDNYGYTF. The chain uses TRBV28 and TRBJ1-2; D not resolved. The ends were cut back, 3 bases at V and 1 base at J, with 9 bases in the middle. The germline gives CDR1 MDHEN, CDR2 SYDVKM. The CDR3 consists of 14 residues.

The J gene is TRBJ2-7, the V gene TRBV19; D is possibly TRBD2 (6 bases). The CDR3 sequence is 14 residues long. Per the germline V gene, CDR1 is LNHDA and CDR2 is SQIVND (reference sequence). V lost 5 bases and J lost 2, with 13 bases in between. CDR3 amino acids: CASSDLRGTYEQYF. In nucleotides, the CDR3 is TGTGCCAGTAGTGATCTGCGGGGCACCTACGAGCAGTACTTC.

This clone was seen more than once but under ten times. The chain links TRBV7-3 to TRBJ2-7, with a possible D match to TRBD2 (6 bases). This CDR3 region has 13 residues. CDR1 is SGHTA, CDR2 FQGTGA, per germline. V was trimmed by 6 bases and J by 4 bases, leaving 13 bases between them. The chain's CDR3 is CASSLAKGYEQYF. The DNA of the CDR3 is TGTGCCAGCAGTCTAGCGAAGGGTTACGAGCAGTACTTC.

The chain links TRBV6-6 to TRBJ1-5; D possibly corresponds to TRBD1 (5 bases). Germline V gene lookup returns CDR1 MNHNY and CDR2 SVGAGI (reference sequence). The V and J ends lost 2 bases and 4 bases respectively, with 12 bases between them. This CDR3 contains 15 residues. CDR3 loop: CASSYPQQANQPQHF. The CDR3 nucleotides are TGTGCCAGCAGTTACCCCCAACAGGCGAATCAGCCCCAGCATTTT.

The chain couples TRBV28 to TRBJ2-3; TRBD2 agrees at 7 bases. There are 16 residues in the CDR3. V was pared by 3 bases and J by 7 bases, with 13 bases of the junction left unmatched. Germline V gene lookup returns CDR1 MDHEN and CDR2 SYDVKM. The DNA for the CDR3 is TGTGCCAGCAGTTTCACGTGGCGGGAGCCTCTGTATACGCAGTATTTT. Translated, it gives CASSFTWREPLYTQYF.

Only a few counts were recorded for this clone. This chain uses TRBV6-5 with TRBJ1-1; maybe TRBD1 (5 bases). This CDR3 is built from 15 residues. Germline loops: CDR1 MNHEY, CDR2 SVGAGI. V was shortened by 4 bases and J by 0 bases, with 12 bases between the two germline ends. As DNA, the CDR3 is TGTGCCAGCAGTTCCCTGACAGAAATGAACACTGAAGCTTTCTTT. It specifies CASSSLTEMNTEAFF.

The chain carries TRBV27 and TRBJ1-5; D gene ambiguous. The V gene's germline CDR1 is MNHEY and CDR2 SMNVEV (reference sequence). The CDR3 has 14 amino acids. V lost 3 bases and J 1 base, leaving 7 bases between the germline ends. CDR3 DNA: TGTGCCAGCAGTTTGGCAGAAAGCAATCAGCCCCAGCATTTT. Translated, it gives CASSLAESNQPQHF.

The J gene is TRBJ2-2, the V gene TRBV7-2, with a tentative D call TRBD1 (6 bases). The CDR3 is 15 amino acids. With 8 bases removed from V and 6 bases from J, the gap between germline ends came to 19 bases. Germline CDR1 SGHTA, CDR2 FQGNSA. The CDR3 reads CASEEWGQWAGELFF. Here the CDR3 DNA reads TGTGCCAGCGAAGAGTGGGGGCAGTGGGCCGGGGAGCTGTTTTTT.